The subject of this entry is one T cell receptor (beta chain). The antigen is not known. The source of the sample is a study of metastatic and nonmetastatic thyroid tumors. Across the whole study: Thyroid patients, malignant and benign, had repertoires compared across blood and tumor or nodule tissue. The study, taken as a whole, reports: Malignant tumors reportedly showed significantly higher TCR beta diversity than benign nodules in both blood and tumor.

From germline, CDR1 is LNHDA and CDR2 SQIVND (reference sequence). V lost 5 bases, J lost 3 bases, and 16 bases lay in between. This CDR3 is 15 amino acids long. No patient received treatment before thyroid surgery. Source study methods: CDR3 differences across clinicopathological groups were used to build a distant-metastasis classifier for papillary thyroid cancer. TCRdb re-clonotyped the PCR reads via MiXCR. V and J calls and clone size were set by TCRdb, not the authors. In the table there are tens of thousands of clones, 25% to 30% of which are singletons. The chain uses TRBV19 and TRBJ1-1; weak D call: TRBD1 (5 bases). Material for sequencing was blood. The source is a female donor with papillary thyroid cancer or a benign thyroid nodule (not recorded which). Some clones in this sample may be carry-over from other donors' samples. The CDR3 DNA is TGTGCCAGTAGTCCTAGTCAGGGAGGTTACACTGAAGCTTTCTTT. Translated: CASSPSQGGYTEAFF.